A single sample is the source of the 16 T cell receptor beta chains below, sequenced in a study of T cells in localized non-small cell lung cancer. Some clones are missing from TCRdb's copy, which holds only in-frame ones; the method was immunoSEQ multiplex PCR. This table holds approximately 88,000 clones, more than 75% found once. Sequencing used PBMCs, obtained before any cancer treatment. These receptors were taken from a woman aged 35-75 years with stage II squamous cell lung carcinoma.

This chain joins TRBV20-1 and TRBJ2-1, with unresolved D. Germline V gives CDR1 DFQATT, CDR2 SNEGSKA (reference sequence). V was pared by 5 bases and J by 4 bases, with 6 bases between. The CDR3 consists of 11 residues. In DNA form, the CDR3 reads TGCAGTGCTTACGCTTACAATGAGCAGTTCTTC. Translating it yields CSAYAYNEQFF.

The rearrangement links TRBV11-2 to TRBJ2-2, with 7 bases identical to TRBD2. CDR1 SGHAT and CDR2 FQNNGV come from the germline V gene. The CDR3 loop spans 16 amino acids. The ends lost 5 bases at V and 3 bases at J; junction bases unmatched: 9. CDR3: CASSPLARGDTGELFF. In DNA form, the CDR3 reads TGTGCCAGCAGCCCCCTCGCACGGGGGGACACCGGGGAGCTGTTTTTT.

The rearrangement links TRBV5-4 to TRBJ2-7; 11 bases agree with TRBD1. The junction had 4 bases not matched to a gene; V was cut back by 5 bases and J by 3 bases. Germline CDR1 SGHNT, CDR2 YYREEE (reference sequence). The CDR3 runs 14 residues. CDR3 loop: CASSPGTGGYEQYF. In DNA, the CDR3 is TGTGCCAGCAGTCCCGGGACAGGGGGCTACGAGCAGTACTTC.

This chain connects TRBV6-6 to TRBJ1-1; TRBD1 is a possible D gene (6 bases). Trimming stripped 8 bases from V and 5 bases from J, with 18 bases between. This CDR3 spans 14 amino acids. Germline CDR1 MNHNY, CDR2 SVGAGI (reference sequence). The CDR3 DNA reads TGTGCCAGCTCCCCCCCCTTCCAGGGGACTGAAGCTTTCTTT. This encodes CASSPPFQGTEAFF.

The gene calls are TRBV4-1 and TRBJ1-1; the D gene is possibly TRBD1 (5 bases). V was cut by 7 bases and J by 1 base, with 13 bases left in between. The length of the CDR3 is 14 residues. Germline V lookup: CDR1 MGHRA, CDR2 YSYEKL. CDR3 amino acids: CASKTVLWNTEAFF. CDR3 DNA sequence: TGCGCCAGCAAGACAGTTCTTTGGAACACTGAAGCTTTCTTT.

V is TRBV4-1 and J is TRBJ2-2; D may correspond to TRBD1 or TRBD2 (5 bases each). The CDR3 runs 14 residues. CDR1 is MGHRA, CDR2 YSYEKL, per germline. Trimming shortened V by 4 bases and J by 2 bases, and 8 bases separated the two germline ends. The CDR3 region is CASSRGGNTGELFF. DNA for the CDR3: TGCGCCAGCAGCCGTGGGGGAAACACCGGGGAGCTGTTTTTT.

This clone was recorded once. The gene calls are TRBV27 and TRBJ2-3; 7 bases fit TRBD1. This CDR3 is built from 14 residues. Losses at the gene ends were 7 bases for V and 0 bases for J; bases not matched to a gene: 4. Germline V gene sequence: CDR1 MNHEY, CDR2 SMNVEV (reference sequence). The chain's CDR3 is CASTRQGSTDTQYF. CDR3 DNA sequence: TGTGCCAGCACCAGACAGGGCAGCACAGATACGCAGTATTTT.

The J gene is TRBJ1-4, the V gene TRBV9, with D perhaps matching TRBD1 (5 bases). Germline V gives CDR1 SGDLS, CDR2 YYNGEE. The germline V and J ends were trimmed by 4 bases and 8 bases, with 15 bases remaining between them. The CDR3 contains 14 residues. CDR3 DNA sequence: TGTGCCAGCAGCCCCCGGGACTATGGGGAAAAACTGTTTTTT. The encoded protein is CASSPRDYGEKLFF.

The CDR3 nucleotides read TGTGCCAGCAGTATTGGACTAGCGGCCTCCCAAGAGACCCAGTACTTC. Translated: CASSIGLAASQETQYF. The rearrangement uses TRBV6-6 and TRBJ2-5; 10 nucleotides line up with TRBD2. The CDR3 runs to 16 residues. Unmatched junction bases numbered 7, after V lost 5 bases and J lost 1 base. Germline CDR1 is MNHNY and CDR2 is SVGAGI (reference sequence).

The chain is built from TRBV5-1 and TRBJ1-1; 7 positions match TRBD1. V lost 5 bases and J lost 4; bases outside the gene matches: 11. Germline V lookup: CDR1 SGHRS, CDR2 YFSETQ. There are 15 residues in the CDR3. DNA of the CDR3: TGCGCCAGCAGACCACCCGACAGGGACGGCACTGAAGCTTTCTTT. This gives the protein CASRPPDRDGTEAFF. The full variable domain, with the rest looked up from reference TRBV5-1 and TRBJ1-1, is KAGVTQTPRYLIKTRGQQVTLSCSPISGHRSVSWYQQTPGQGLQFLFEYFSETQRNKGNFPGRFSGRQFSNSRSEMNVSTLELGDSALYLCASRPPDRDGTEAFFGQGTRLTVV.

This rearrangement joins TRBV18 to TRBJ2-4; the match to TRBD1 covers 7 bases. This CDR3 region has 14 residues. In germline, CDR1 is KGHSH, CDR2 LQKENI. The ends lost 2 bases at V and 8 bases at J; junction bases unmatched: 6. CDR3 coding DNA: TGTGCCAGCTCACCATACGCAGGGGGTGACATTCAGTACTTC. Translating it yields CASSPYAGGDIQYF.

The genes are TRBV25-1 and TRBJ1-1; D is ambiguous. Per the germline V gene, CDR1 is MGHDK and CDR2 is SYGVNS. Trimming cost V 8 bases and J 11 bases, with 21 bases left between them. The CDR3 covers 13 residues. Written as DNA, the CDR3 is TGTGCCAGCTCACGATTCGGGCTCGTTGAGGCTTTCTTT. Protein sequence: CASSRFGLVEAFF. The full variable domain, its missing parts supplied by reference TRBV25-1 and TRBJ1-1, is EADIYQTPRYLVIGTGKKITLECSQTMGHDKMYWYQQDPGMELHLIHYSYGVNSTEKGDLSSESTVSRIRTEHFPLTLESARPSHTSQYLCASSRFGLVEAFFGQGTRLTVV.

As to this clone: Its ends do not fully match the called genes, so a read error is possible. This sequence joins TRBV7-7 and TRBJ2-7, with D perhaps being TRBD1 or TRBD2 (5 bases each). Germline loops: CDR1 SSHAT, CDR2 FNYEAQ (reference sequence). The CDR3 contains 14 residues. CDR3 DNA: TGTGCTAGCAGCTTAGGGACGGCCTCCTACGAGCAGTACTTC. This gives the protein CASSLGTASYEQYF. The whole variable domain, remainder taken from reference TRBV7-7 and TRBJ2-7, is GAGVSQSPRYKVTKRGQDVTLRCDPISSHATLYWYQQALGQGPEFLTYFNYEAQPDKSGLPSDRFSAERPEGSISTLTIQRTEQRDSAMYRCASSLGTASYEQYFGPGTRLTVT.

The chain has TRBV7-9 and TRBJ1-1, with D uncertain. The CDR3 contains 15 residues. Germline CDR1 SEHNR, CDR2 FQNEAQ (reference sequence). V dropped 5 bases and J dropped 1 base, with 14 bases sitting between them. CDR3 protein: CASSPRGHQNTEAFF. Here the CDR3 DNA reads TGTGCCAGCAGCCCCCGCGGGCACCAGAACACTGAAGCTTTCTTT. Full variable domain (outside the CDR3, taken from reference TRBV7-9 and TRBJ1-1): DTGVSQNPRHKITKRGQNVTFRCDPISEHNRLYWYRQTLGQGPEFLTYFQNEAQLEKSRLLSDRFSAERPKGSFSTLEIQRTEQGDSAMYLCASSPRGHQNTEAFFGQGTRLTVV.

This chain connects TRBV11-3 to TRBJ2-1, with a tentative D call TRBD2 (6 bases). This CDR3 region has 16 residues. Germline CDR1 and CDR2: SGHNT and YENEEA. Between the trimmed V and J ends, which lost 5 bases and 0 bases, there was a span of 14 bases. In DNA, the CDR3 is TGTGCCAGCAGCCCTATAGCGGATACCTCCTACAATGAGCAGTTCTTC. Protein sequence: CASSPIADTSYNEQFF. Full variable domain (remainder filled in from reference TRBV11-3 and TRBJ2-1): EAGVVQSPRYKIIEKKQPVAFWCNPISGHNTLYWYLQNLGQGPELLIRYENEEAVDDSQLPKDRFSAERLKGVDSTLKIQPAELGDSAVYLCASSPIADTSYNEQFFGPGTRLTVL.

This chain uses TRBV19 with TRBJ1-1; D remains unclear. V dropped 5 bases and J dropped 7 bases, with 11 bases sitting between them. The CDR3 has 12 residues. CDR1 is LNHDA, CDR2 SQIVND, per germline (reference sequence). The CDR3 loop is CASSSPRYEAFF. In DNA form, the CDR3 reads TGTGCCAGTAGTTCGCCCAGATATGAAGCTTTCTTT. Full variable domain (outside the CDR3, taken from reference TRBV19 and TRBJ1-1): DGGITQSPKYLFRKEGQNVTLSCEQNLNHDAMYWYRQDPGQGLRLIYYSQIVNDFQKGDIAEGYSVSREKKESFPLTVTSAQKNPTAFYLCASSSPRYEAFFGQGTRLTVV.